This entry lists 4 T cell receptor beta chains sequenced from one sample in a study of PD-1 blockade in classical Hodgkin lymphoma (dated by TCRdb to 2020 to 2021). Sample time point, as interpreted from the label and publication: cycle 2 day 1 (C2D1) of nivolumab. Relapse after autologous stem cell transplantation had occurred in all trial patients, and cohorts A, B and C were distinguished by prior brentuximab vedotin exposure. Libraries were built with the immunoSEQ multiplex PCR assay. TCRdb provides this immuneACCESS table in a form limited to in-frame rearrangements. Some clones are lacking; in checked studies, under half of them reflect an unresolved V gene, and why the rest are absent is not known. In all, the sample holds some 4,300 clones, and roughly two thirds of those were seen once. The ten most abundant clones make up roughly 8.7% of the sample. Here the sequenced sample was peripheral blood mononuclear cells (PBMCs), taken before the second cycle of nivolumab. All receptors come from a human donor with classical Hodgkin lymphoma.

This chain connects TRBV10-2 to TRBJ2-1; D might be TRBD1 or TRBD2, each matching 6 bases. Germline V gives CDR1 WSHSY, CDR2 SAAADI. Trimming took off 9 bases at V and 4 bases at J, with 16 bases between the two ends. The CDR3 totals 14 residues. The CDR3 nucleotides are TGCGCCAGTGGAGGGCAGGGGAGATACAATGAGCAGTTCTTC. It yields the protein CASGGQGRYNEQFF.

This clone was observed once. This chain links TRBV20-1 with TRBJ2-1; D is uncertain. V lost 4 bases and J 3 bases, leaving 4 bases between the germline ends. The CDR3 has 11 residues. From germline, CDR1 is DFQATT and CDR2 SNEGSKA (reference sequence). This CDR3 reads CSAKHYNEQFF. In DNA, the CDR3 is TGCAGTGCTAAACACTACAATGAGCAGTTCTTC.

This clone counts as medium-sized. This chain joins TRBV7-2 and TRBJ1-3; D gene uncertain. Per the germline V gene, CDR1 is SGHTA and CDR2 is FQGNSA. Trimming shortened V by 0 bases and J by 6 bases, and 9 bases separated the two germline ends. There are 14 residues in the CDR3. CDR3 sequence reads: CASSLAEAINTIYF. The CDR3 nucleotides read TGTGCCAGCAGCTTAGCTGAGGCAATAAACACCATATATTTT.

The J gene is TRBJ2-7, the V gene TRBV7-3; perhaps TRBD1 as D (6 bases). The ends were cut back, 5 bases at V and 2 bases at J, with 13 bases in the middle. The CDR3 has 14 residues. Germline V gene lookup returns CDR1 SGHTA and CDR2 FQGTGA. CDR3 coding DNA: TGTGCCAGCAGCCAGGGGCAGGGACCCTACGAGCAGTACTTC. Its protein product is CASSQGQGPYEQYF.